These 18 T cell receptor beta chains share one sample of origin, sequenced in a study of T cell responses to AZD1222 COVID-19 vaccine listed by TCRdb under 2021. Receptor amplification or capture employed the immunoSEQ multiplex PCR assay. TCRdb stores this immuneACCESS table with in-frame sequences only. Part of the clones is absent; in the studies checked, under half of the shortfall reflects unresolved V genes, and no reason is known for the rest. In all, the sample holds about 100,000 clones, and more than 70% of those were seen once. The ten largest account for about a tenth of the sample. This sample's time point label indicates: about 28 days (+/-7) after the second vaccine dose. The sample here was peripheral blood, taken 28 days after the second AZD1222 dose. All receptors come from an adult who received the AZD1222 COVID-19 vaccine.

This sequence joins TRBV5-4 and TRBJ2-2; tentative D call: TRBD2 (6 bases). The CDR3 is made up of 15 amino acids. V lost 4 bases and J lost 6, with 16 bases in between. CDR1 is SGHNT, CDR2 YYREEE, per germline (reference sequence). The CDR3 DNA follows: TGTGCCAGCAGCGACGGGACTTCCTACCCCGGGGAGCTGTTTTTT. It encodes CASSDGTSYPGELFF.

V gene TRBV4-1 combines with J gene TRBJ1-2; weak D call: TRBD1 (5 bases). This CDR3 comprises 16 residues. V lost 0 bases to trimming and J lost 4 bases, with 15 bases between them. Germline CDR1 MGHRA, CDR2 YSYEKL. For the CDR3, the DNA is TGCGCCAGCAGCCAAGAGGGGGGATCGTGGGTCTATGGCTACACCTTC. Translation: CASSQEGGSWVYGYTF.

The chain uses TRBV19 and TRBJ2-1; possibly TRBD1 for D (6 bases). CDR3 size: 14 residues. CDR1 and CDR2 from the germline V gene are LNHDA and SQIVND (reference sequence). V lost 3 bases and J 5 bases, leaving 11 bases between the germline ends. The CDR3 loop is CASSILDRNNEQFF. In DNA form, the CDR3 reads TGTGCCAGTAGTATCTTGGACAGAAACAATGAGCAGTTCTTC.

The chain employs TRBV4-3 and TRBJ2-7; D is ambiguous. This CDR3 has 13 residues. V lost 0 bases to trimming and J lost 8 bases, with 11 bases between them. The germline CDR1 and CDR2 sequences are LGHNA and YSLEER. The CDR3 reads CASSQELLRQQYF. CDR3 nucleotide sequence: TGCGCCAGCAGCCAAGAGCTACTACGCCAGCAGTACTTC.

On this clone: The junction departs from the called germline gene at one end, perhaps through a read error. V usage is TRBV4-2 and J usage is TRBJ2-7, with 10 bases fitting TRBD2. Per the germline V gene, CDR1 is LGHNA and CDR2 is YNFKEQ. The CDR3 length is 16 residues. The CDR3 region is CASSEELAGQFYEQYF. In nucleotides, the CDR3 is TGTGCCAGCAGCGAAGAACTAGCGGGGCAATTCTACGAGCAGTACTTC.

The chain employs TRBV29-1 and TRBJ2-1, with 8 bases identical to TRBD2. Trimming at V came to 8 bases and at J to 4 bases, leaving 10 bases not matched to a gene. Looked up from germline, CDR1 is SQVTM and CDR2 is ANQGSEA. The CDR3 has 14 amino acids. The CDR3 protein is CSSAGGTVYNEQFF. The CDR3 DNA sequence: TGCAGCTCCGCGGGGGGTACAGTATACAATGAGCAGTTCTTC.

This clone appeared a single time. This chain uses TRBV18 with TRBJ1-2, with D possibly being TRBD1 (5 bases). The CDR3 runs to 13 residues. The V end lost 4 bases, the J end lost 8 bases, and 14 bases lay between the germline ends. The germline V gene has CDR1 KGHSH and CDR2 LQKENI. The CDR3 loop is CASSLGRSNGYTF. DNA of the CDR3: TGTGCCAGCTCACTGGGACGGTCGAACGGCTACACCTTC.

The rearrangement joins TRBV10-2 to TRBJ2-2, with 12 bases that match TRBD2. V was pared by 6 bases and J by 1 base, with 6 bases of the junction left unmatched. Germline lookup yields CDR1 WSHSY and CDR2 SAAADI. The CDR3 length is 17 residues. CDR3 coding DNA: TGCGCCAGCAGCCTACTAGCGGGGGGCCTGAACACCGGGGAGCTGTTTTTT. It encodes CASSLLAGGLNTGELFF.

This clone has just a few counts. The chain uses TRBV2 and TRBJ2-7, with 8 bases aligning to TRBD2. V shed 8 bases and J 2 bases; nucleotides not matched to a gene: 2. The germline CDR1 and CDR2 sequences are SNHLY and FYNNEI. The CDR3 runs to 12 residues. CDR3 sequence reads: CASRGGTYEQYF. The CDR3 DNA sequence: TGTGCCAGCCGCGGGGGGACCTACGAGCAGTACTTC.

The chain carries TRBV27 and TRBJ2-5; 9 bases are shared with TRBD2. With V trimmed by 6 bases and J by 5 bases, 4 bases remained unmatched. Germline-derived CDR1 and CDR2 are MNHEY and SMNVEV (reference sequence). The CDR3 extends over 13 amino acids. The CDR3 protein is CASRGLARETQYF. Here the CDR3 DNA reads TGTGCCAGCAGGGGACTAGCCAGGGAGACCCAGTACTTC.

A single count supports this clone. The chain links TRBV12-3 or TRBV12-4 to TRBJ1-1; possibly TRBD1 for D (6 bases). This CDR3 spans 13 amino acids. Trimming removed 4 bases at V and 3 bases at J, with 9 bases between. CDR3: CASSYRVHTEAFF. The DNA for the CDR3 is TGTGCCAGCAGTTACAGGGTCCACACTGAAGCTTTCTTT.

The V gene is TRBV6-5, the J gene TRBJ2-2, with D uncertain. Deletions cut 6 bases from V and 6 bases from J, with 2 bases between. The CDR3 runs to 10 residues. CDR1 is MNHEY and CDR2 is SVGAGI in the germline V gene. The CDR3 reads CASSSGELFF. Here the CDR3 DNA reads TGTGCCAGCAGCTCCGGGGAGCTGTTTTTT.

The gene calls are TRBV12-3 or TRBV12-4 and TRBJ1-1; no definite D call. V lost 3 bases and J lost 1, with 6 bases in between. The CDR3 has 13 amino acids. This CDR3 reads CASSFIQNTEAFF. The CDR3 coding sequence is TGTGCCAGCAGTTTCATACAGAACACTGAAGCTTTCTTT.

The chain employs TRBV18 and TRBJ2-2; no definite D call. From germline, CDR1 is KGHSH and CDR2 LQKENI. The ends were cut back, 4 bases at V and 6 bases at J, with 12 bases in the middle. The CDR3 extends over 14 amino acids. This CDR3 reads CASSHLEVPGELFF. In DNA form, the CDR3 reads TGTGCCAGCTCACACCTCGAAGTACCCGGGGAGCTGTTTTTT.

The V and J genes are TRBV5-4 and TRBJ1-1; a weak D match, TRBD1 (5 bases). The germline V gene has CDR1 SGHNT and CDR2 YYREEE (reference sequence). Trimming took 2 bases from V and 0 from J, leaving 8 bases between them. The CDR3 spans 14 residues. Here the CDR3 reads CASSFARVNTEAFF. As DNA, the CDR3 is TGTGCCAGCAGCTTTGCCAGGGTGAACACTGAAGCTTTCTTT.

The V and J genes are TRBV30 and TRBJ1-1; D is perhaps TRBD1 (5 bases). Germline CDR1 is GTSNPN and CDR2 is SVGIG (reference sequence). V shed 0 bases and J shed 2 bases, with 7 bases lying between them. The CDR3 length is 13 residues. The CDR3 nucleotides are TGTGCCTGGAGTGTAAGGACAAACACTGAAGCTTTCTTT. This encodes CAWSVRTNTEAFF.

In its sample, this clone was seen once. The chain is built from TRBV18 and TRBJ2-7; 7 bases map to TRBD1. Germline-derived CDR1 and CDR2 are KGHSH and LQKENI. V gave up 5 bases and J gave up 5 bases; unmatched junction bases: 9. This CDR3 contains 14 residues. The CDR3 DNA reads TGTGCCAGCTCAACTTGGACAGGTGATAACGAGCAGTACTTC. Amino acids: CASSTWTGDNEQYF.

The chain uses TRBV2 and TRBJ2-7, with 7 bases fitting TRBD1. Germline CDR1 reads SNHLY; CDR2 reads FYNNEI. V shed 11 bases and J 3 bases; nucleotides not matched to a gene: 13. This CDR3 comprises 14 residues. This chain's CDR3 is CAGRTTGRYYEQYF. The CDR3 DNA follows: TGTGCCGGACGCACGACAGGGCGCTACTACGAGCAGTACTTC.